These T cell receptor beta chains were read from a single sample in a study of blood T cell repertoires in COVID-19. The assay was immunoSEQ multiplex PCR, and TCRdb's table has in-frame clones only and misses some. The sample holds 25,000 to 35,000 clones, about 85% seen once. The sample consisted of peripheral blood. The receptors were sampled from a woman aged 55-69 years with acute or convalescent COVID-19. Each CDR3 is given with its conserved first and last residue. The D gene is left open where the match is weak. Size values are once, few and many counts, or a class for expanded clones, and some rows have none.

V	J	D	size	CDR3	DNA
TRBV5-1	TRBJ1-2	TRBD1	few	CASSLGQGGGYTF	TGCGCCAGCAGCTTGGGACAGGGAGGCGGCTACACCTTC
TRBV3-1/TRBV3-2	TRBJ1-5	-	-	CASSQGAGQPQHF	TGTGCCAGCAGCCAGGGGGCCGGGCAGCCCCAGCATTTT
TRBV11-2	TRBJ1-1	-	-	CASSLVGTTGCRITEAFF	TGTGCCAGCAGCTTAGTGGGAACCACAGGGTGTAGAATCACTGAAGCTTTCTTT
TRBV5-1	TRBJ2-3	-	once	CASSSHTTDTQYF	TGCGCCAGCAGCTCCCACACCACAGATACGCAGTATTTT
TRBV2	TRBJ1-1	TRBD1	-	CASSRDREGAFF	TGTGCCAGCAGTAGAGACAGGGAAGGAGCTTTCTTT
TRBV5-4	TRBJ2-3	TRBD2	-	CASSPKRGGTDTQYF	TGTGCCAGCAGTCCAAAGCGGGGGGGCACAGATACGCAGTATTTT
TRBV7-8	TRBJ2-1	TRBD1	-	CASSYGKGAYEQFF	TGTGCCAGCAGCTACGGGAAGGGGGCCTATGAGCAGTTCTTC
TRBV2	TRBJ2-2	TRBD1	-	CASSVQGKNTGELFF	TGTGCCAGCAGTGTACAGGGGAAGAACACCGGGGAGCTGTTTTTT
TRBV29-1	TRBJ1-1	-	-	CSGGGHGTEAFF	TGCAGCGGGGGGGGGCACGGCACTGAAGCTTTCTTT
TRBV5-1	TRBJ1-2	-	-	CASSLGRAEGSNYGYTF	TGCGCCAGCAGCTTGGGACGGGCCGAGGGCTCCAACTATGGCTACACCTTC
TRBV5-1	TRBJ2-7	TRBD1	-	CASSPTGTGSYEQYF	TGCGCCAGCAGCCCTACCGGGACAGGATCCTACGAGCAGTACTTC
TRBV2	TRBJ1-6	-	-	CASSEMGKNSPLHF	TGTGCCAGCAGTGAAATGGGCAAGAATTCACCCCTCCACTTT
TRBV4-2	TRBJ2-2	-	-	CASSPYGDSDTGELFF	TGTGCCAGCAGCCCCTACGGGGATTCGGACACCGGGGAGCTGTTTTTT
TRBV19	TRBJ1-2	-	large	CASSLTPLAFDYGYTF	TGTGCCAGTAGTTTGACACCCCTAGCATTTGACTATGGCTACACCTTC
TRBV5-1	TRBJ1-4	-	-	CASSSGLMDKNEKLFF	TGCGCCAGCAGCTCGGGACTTATGGATAAGAATGAAAAACTGTTTTTT
TRBV7-9	TRBJ2-2	-	-	CASSLALDSGGELFF	TGTGCCAGCAGCTTAGCTTTGGATAGCGGCGGGGAGCTGTTTTTT
TRBV30	TRBJ2-3	-	-	CAWNYRGSGDTQYF	TGTGCCTGGAATTACAGAGGGTCAGGAGATACGCAGTATTTT
TRBV3-1/TRBV3-2	TRBJ1-1	-	-	CASSLRVFGEAFF	TGTGCCAGCAGCCTAAGAGTATTCGGTGAAGCTTTCTTT
TRBV7-8	TRBJ1-2	-	-	CASSLGTAGSDYGYTF	TGTGCCAGCAGCTTAGGGACGGCGGGATCGGACTATGGCTACACCTTC
TRBV9	TRBJ1-1	TRBD1	-	CASSVAGTAFTEAFF	TGTGCCAGCAGCGTAGCTGGGACAGCGTTCACTGAAGCTTTCTTT
TRBV28	TRBJ2-7	-	-	CASSLLTVVKQYF	TGTGCCAGCAGTTTGCTAACAGTTGTTAAGCAGTACTTC
TRBV6-5	TRBJ2-2	-	-	CASSYYRTANTGELFF	TGTGCCAGCAGTTACTACAGGACAGCGAACACCGGGGAGCTGTTTTTT
TRBV9	TRBJ2-2	TRBD1	-	CASSVVGQVGELFF	TGTGCCAGCAGCGTAGTTGGACAGGTCGGGGAGCTGTTTTTT
TRBV18	TRBJ2-5	TRBD1	-	CASSPGQGAETQYF	TGTGCCAGCTCGCCGGGACAGGGGGCGGAGACCCAGTACTTC
TRBV7-8	TRBJ2-7	TRBD1	-	CASSRTGLSYEQYF	TGTGCCAGCAGTCGGACAGGGCTCTCCTACGAGCAGTACTTC
TRBV7-9	TRBJ1-4	-	-	CASSLPSGGTNEKLFF	TGTGCCAGCAGCTTACCGAGCGGGGGAACTAATGAAAAACTGTTTTTT
TRBV10-3	TRBJ2-2	-	-	CATTGEEAGELFF	TGTGCCACGACGGGAGAGGAGGCCGGGGAGCTGTTTTTT
TRBV6-6	TRBJ1-1	TRBD1	few	CASMQALGQGNTEAFF	TGTGCCAGCATGCAGGCCCTAGGACAGGGGAACACTGAAGCTTTCTTT
TRBV18	TRBJ1-6	TRBD1	-	CASSYGQGFIPLHF	TGTGCCAGCTCATACGGACAGGGGTTTATACCCCTCCACTTT
TRBV20-1	TRBJ1-1	-	-	CSVGRGTEAFF	TGCAGTGTGGGGAGGGGGACTGAAGCTTTCTTT
TRBV25-1	TRBJ1-1	TRBD1	-	CASGPGTGEWDTEAFF	TGTGCCAGCGGACCCGGGACAGGGGAATGGGACACTGAAGCTTTCTTT